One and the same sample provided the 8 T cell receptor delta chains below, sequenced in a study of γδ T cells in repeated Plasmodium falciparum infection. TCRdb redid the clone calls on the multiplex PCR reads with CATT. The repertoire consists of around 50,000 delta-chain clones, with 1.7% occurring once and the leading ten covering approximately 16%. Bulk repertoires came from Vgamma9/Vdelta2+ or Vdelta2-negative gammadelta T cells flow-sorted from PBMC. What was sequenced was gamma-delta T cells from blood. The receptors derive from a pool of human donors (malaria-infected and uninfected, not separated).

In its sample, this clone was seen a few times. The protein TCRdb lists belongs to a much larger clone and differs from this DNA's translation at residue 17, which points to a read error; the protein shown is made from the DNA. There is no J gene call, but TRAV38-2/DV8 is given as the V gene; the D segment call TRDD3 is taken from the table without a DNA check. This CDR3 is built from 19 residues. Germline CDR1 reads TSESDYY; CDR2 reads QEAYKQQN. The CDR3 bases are TGTGCTTATAGGAGCGGGGTAAACTGGGGGATATGGGACACCGATAAACCCATCTTT. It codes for CAYRSGVNWGIWDTDKPIF.

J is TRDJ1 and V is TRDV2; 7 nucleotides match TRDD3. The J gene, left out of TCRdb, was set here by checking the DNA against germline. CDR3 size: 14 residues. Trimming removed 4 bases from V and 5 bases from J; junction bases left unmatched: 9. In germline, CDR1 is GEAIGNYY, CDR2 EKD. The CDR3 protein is CACEAKWGRDKLIF. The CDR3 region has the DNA TGTGCCTGTGAGGCCAAATGGGGGAGAGATAAACTCATCTTT.

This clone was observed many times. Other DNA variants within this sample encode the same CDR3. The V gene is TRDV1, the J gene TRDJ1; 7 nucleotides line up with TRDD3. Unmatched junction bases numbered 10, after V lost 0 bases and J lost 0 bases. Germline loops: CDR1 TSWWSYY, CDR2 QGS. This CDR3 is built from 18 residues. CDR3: CALGELPPYWGYTDKLIF. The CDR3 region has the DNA TGTGCTCTTGGGGAACTACCCCCGTACTGGGGTTACACCGATAAACTCATCTTT.

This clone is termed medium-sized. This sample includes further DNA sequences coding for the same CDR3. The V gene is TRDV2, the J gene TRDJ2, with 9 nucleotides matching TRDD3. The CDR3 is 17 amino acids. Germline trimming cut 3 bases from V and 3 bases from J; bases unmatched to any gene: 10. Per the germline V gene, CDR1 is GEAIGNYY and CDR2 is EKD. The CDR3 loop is CACDPPPHWGMTAQLFF. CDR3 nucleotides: TGTGCCTGTGACCCCCCTCCACACTGGGGGATGACAGCACAACTCTTCTTT.

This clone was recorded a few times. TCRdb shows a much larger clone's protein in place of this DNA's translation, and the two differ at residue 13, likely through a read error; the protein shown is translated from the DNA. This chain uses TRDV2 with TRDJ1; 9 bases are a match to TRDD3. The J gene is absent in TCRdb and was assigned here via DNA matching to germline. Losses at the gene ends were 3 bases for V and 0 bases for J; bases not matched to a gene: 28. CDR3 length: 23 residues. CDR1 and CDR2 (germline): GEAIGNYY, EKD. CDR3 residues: CACDAATAFPRTRGYGYTDKLIF. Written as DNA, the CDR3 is TGTGCCTGTGACGCCGCGACTGCCTTCCCCCGTACTAGGGGATACGGGTACACCGATAAACTCATCTTT.

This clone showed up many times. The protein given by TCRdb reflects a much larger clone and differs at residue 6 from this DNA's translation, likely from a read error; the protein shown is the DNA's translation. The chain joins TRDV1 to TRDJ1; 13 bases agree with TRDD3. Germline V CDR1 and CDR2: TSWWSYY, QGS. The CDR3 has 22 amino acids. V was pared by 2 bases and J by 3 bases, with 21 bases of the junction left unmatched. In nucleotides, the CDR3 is TGTGCTCTTGGGGAAGGACTCGTCCCTCGGGTTACTGGGGGATACGCGTCCGATAAACTCATCTTT. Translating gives CALGEGLVPRVTGGYASDKLIF.

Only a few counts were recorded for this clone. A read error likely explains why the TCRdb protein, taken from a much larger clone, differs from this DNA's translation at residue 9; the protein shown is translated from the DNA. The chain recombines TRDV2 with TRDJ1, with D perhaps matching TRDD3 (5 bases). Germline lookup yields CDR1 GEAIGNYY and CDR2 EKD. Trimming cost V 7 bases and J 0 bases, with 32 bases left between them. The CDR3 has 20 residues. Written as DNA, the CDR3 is TGTGCCTGCAAGCTCTACACTCCTTTCCGGGGACTTATTTACACCGATAAACTCATCTTT. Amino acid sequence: CACKLYTPFRGLIYTDKLIF.

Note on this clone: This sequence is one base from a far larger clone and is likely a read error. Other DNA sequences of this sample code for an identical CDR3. The CDR3 bases are TGTGCCCTTGGGGAACTTTGTTCGAAGGATACGCGTATCCTGAGTTTGAGCCCCGATAAACTCATCTTT. Translation gives CALGELCSKDTRILSLSPDKLIF. This rearrangement joins TRDV1 to TRDJ1, with 7 nucleotides matching TRDD3. TCRdb carries no J gene annotation; the J gene was assigned here by matching the DNA with germline. The CDR3 contains 23 residues. Germline V gives CDR1 TSWWSYY, CDR2 QGS.